Each of the 9 T cell receptor beta chains below was sequenced from the same sample in a study of CD8 T cells in ankylosing spondylitis (dated by TCRdb to 2016 to 2017). No antigen has been assigned to these receptors. Receptors were amplified or captured by 5' RACE. Data came from an Illumina HiSeq 2500. TCRdb took the public reads, trimmed them with fastp at Q25, ran MiXCR for clone calling and kept in-frame beta chains. Rows with one shared CDR3 protein collapse into an entry with the most common genes and DNA. Counted in this sample were about 330,000 distinct CDR3 sequences; 7% to 9% of them appeared once. The ten largest clones add up to approximately 15% of the sample. Study-wide findings and limitations: Blood from ankylosing spondylitis patients appeared to be characterized by a TCR beta motif composed of several highly homologous amino acid variants.

Sequencing used blood, either unsorted or a sorted T cell fraction (not recorded which). The origin of the receptors is a male donor with ankylosing spondylitis.

This sequence joins TRBV20-1 and TRBJ2-7; D may correspond to TRBD1 or TRBD2 (5 bases each). The CDR3 is 14 amino acids. Germline-derived CDR1 and CDR2 are DFQATT and SNEGSKA (reference sequence). V lost 3 bases and J lost 2, with 14 bases in between. The CDR3 sequence is CSARGPSPPYEQYF. DNA of the CDR3: TGCAGTGCTAGGGGGCCTAGCCCTCCCTACGAGCAGTACTTC.

In its sample, this clonotype was seen many times. The chain uses TRBV2 and TRBJ1-4, with D perhaps TRBD1 (5 bases). V was clipped by 7 bases and J by 7 bases, with 13 bases between them. The germline gives CDR1 SNHLY, CDR2 FYNNEI. CDR3 size: 13 residues. CDR3: CASTRDPGEKLFF. CDR3 nucleotide sequence: TGTGCCAGCACTAGGGACCCCGGTGAAAAACTGTTTTTT. Full variable domain (missing parts from reference TRBV2 and TRBJ1-4): EPEVTQTPSHQVTQMGQEVILRCVPISNHLYFYWYRQILGQKVEFLVSFYNNEISEKSEIFDDQFSVERPDGSNFTLKIRSTKLEDSAMYFCASTRDPGEKLFFGSGTQLSVL.

This clonotype came up a few times. V usage is TRBV5-6 and J usage is TRBJ2-7, with a tentative D call TRBD2 (7 bases). The CDR3 consists of 18 residues. Germline V gene sequence: CDR1 SGHDT, CDR2 YYEEEE. The V gene lost 0 bases and the J gene lost 2 bases, with 21 bases spanning the gap. The CDR3 here is CASSLVYGGRVKTYEQYF. As DNA, the CDR3 is TGTGCCAGCAGCTTGGTTTACGGGGGGCGCGTCAAAACCTACGAGCAGTACTTC.

V gene TRBV2 combines with J gene TRBJ1-2; D remains unclear. V was pared by 1 base and J by 4 bases, with 13 bases between. The CDR3 is made up of 15 amino acids. From germline, CDR1 is SNHLY and CDR2 FYNNEI. Here the CDR3 reads CASSEESNVGYGYTF. The CDR3 DNA sequence: TGTGCCAGCAGTGAAGAGTCGAACGTAGGCTATGGCTACACCTTC.

This clonotype was recorded a few times. The chain's CDR3 is CASSLSQGRDTQYF. Here the CDR3 DNA reads TGTGCCAGCAGTTTGTCCCAGGGAAGAGATACGCAGTATTTT. This sequence joins TRBV12-3 or TRBV12-4 and TRBJ2-3, with D maybe TRBD1 (5 bases). The CDR3 contains 14 residues. Between the trimmed V and J ends, which lost 3 bases and 5 bases, there was a span of 12 bases.

The V gene is TRBV7-9, the J gene TRBJ2-1, with 7 nucleotides matching TRBD2. Germline V gives CDR1 SEHNR, CDR2 FQNEAQ (reference sequence). Trimming cost V 3 bases and J 7 bases; bases outside gene matches: 6. This CDR3 spans 14 amino acids. CDR3 nucleotides: TGTGCCAGCAGCTTTAGTCCCGGGGGGAATGAGCAGTTCTTC. Translated, it gives CASSFSPGGNEQFF.

The chain carries TRBV4-2 and TRBJ1-5; 8 bases are shared with TRBD1. The V gene's germline CDR1 is LGHNA and CDR2 YNFKEQ. The CDR3 has 18 residues. J gave up 3 bases and V 2 bases, and 12 bases lay outside the gene matches. The CDR3 is CASSQNVGGTGYNQPQHF. The CDR3, as DNA: TGTGCCAGCAGCCAAAATGTAGGGGGGACAGGCTACAATCAGCCCCAGCATTTT.

There are a few counts of this clonotype. The V call is TRBV11-3, the J call TRBJ1-5; D may be TRBD1 (5 bases). The CDR3 length is 15 residues. Germline V gene sequence: CDR1 SGHNT, CDR2 YENEEA. V lost 5 bases to trimming and J lost 6 bases, with 17 bases between them. The CDR3, as DNA: TGTGCCAGCAGCCCCGGAGGTGGGGGGACTCAGCCCCAGCATTTT. This encodes CASSPGGGGTQPQHF.

This clonotype was seen repeatedly, ten times or more. J is TRBJ2-1 and V is TRBV2; D is undetermined. V was clipped by 4 bases and J by 3 bases, with 13 bases between them. Germline values: CDR1 SNHLY, CDR2 FYNNEI. The CDR3 loop spans 15 amino acids. CDR3 sequence: CASSGLARDYNEQFF. CDR3 sequence (DNA): TGTGCCAGCAGTGGTCTGGCAAGAGACTACAATGAGCAGTTCTTC. The variable domain in full, with the rest retrieved from reference TRBV2 and TRBJ2-1, is EPEVTQTPSHQVTQMGQEVILRCVPISNHLYFYWYRQILGQKVEFLVSFYNNEISEKSEIFDDQFSVERPDGSNFTLKIRSTKLEDSAMYFCASSGLARDYNEQFFGPGTRLTVL.